Here is one T cell receptor beta chain with its context. The data originate from a study of somatic mutations in cytotoxic T cells in rheumatoid arthritis. About the research overall: Specimens for follow-up analysis were procured in the course of immunosuppressive therapy such as methotrexate, hydroxychloroquine and sulfasalazine. Sorting by flow gave nearly 100% purity for some V beta antibody-stained T-cell populations, including V beta1+ cells sequenced for TCRB.

Sequencing was performed with immunoSEQ multiplex PCR; in TCRdb, only in-frame clones are kept and a portion is missing. The table lists just under 6,500 clones, about 72% of them singletons, with 25% to 30% in the top ten. Sequenced here: CD8+ T cells sorted from blood, sampled at a follow-up visit. The origin of this receptor is a woman aged 70-85 years with rheumatoid arthritis.

Here the CDR3 DNA reads TGTGCCAGCAGTTTATCGAAAGGGTTTTACAATGAGCAGTTCTTC. It encodes CASSLSKGFYNEQFF. The J gene is TRBJ2-1, the V gene TRBV27; D remains ambiguous. Trimming took off 0 bases at V and 4 bases at J, with 10 bases between the two ends. Germline V gene sequence: CDR1 MNHEY, CDR2 SMNVEV (reference sequence). The length of the CDR3 is 15 residues.